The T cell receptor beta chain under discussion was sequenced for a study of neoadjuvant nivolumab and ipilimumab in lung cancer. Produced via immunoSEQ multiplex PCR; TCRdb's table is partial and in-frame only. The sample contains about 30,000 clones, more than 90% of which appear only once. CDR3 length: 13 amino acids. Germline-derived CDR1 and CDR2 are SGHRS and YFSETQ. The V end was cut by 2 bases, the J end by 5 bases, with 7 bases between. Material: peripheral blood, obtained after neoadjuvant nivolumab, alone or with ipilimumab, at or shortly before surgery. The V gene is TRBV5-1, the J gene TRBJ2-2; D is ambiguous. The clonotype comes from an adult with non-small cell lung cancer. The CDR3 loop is CASSLAKTGELFF. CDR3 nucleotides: TGCGCCAGCAGCTTAGCAAAAACCGGGGAGCTGTTTTTT.